Listed here are 6 T cell receptor beta chains from one sample, sequenced in a study of T-cell reconstitution after alpha-beta-depleted transplantation in children. Unique molecular identifiers were incorporated during preparation of the TCRbeta library. Using its own MiXCR run on the PCR reads, TCRdb lists one record per CDR3 protein. The sample comprises about 72,000 distinct CDR3 sequences, roughly 6.6% of which are singletons, and around 2.5% rests with the top ten. This specimen consisted of PBMCs from the stem cell graft donor, obtained from the stem cell graft. The receptor set was obtained from a human donor who donated a stem cell graft to a child with acute lymphoblastic leukemia.

This clonotype has ten or more counts. The chain is built from TRBV10-3 and TRBJ2-2, with D unresolved. CDR1 and CDR2 from the germline V gene are ENHRY and SYGVKD. CDR3 size: 13 residues. V gave up 0 bases and J gave up 5 bases, with 4 bases separating them. The CDR3 spells CAISESGTGELFF. The CDR3 DNA reads TGTGCCATCAGTGAGTCGGGGACCGGGGAGCTGTTTTTT.

There are many counts of this clonotype. The V call is TRBV6-2 or TRBV6-3, the J call TRBJ2-1, with 14 bases fitting TRBD2. V dropped 7 bases and J dropped 10; count of bases not matched to a gene: 12. The CDR3 has 16 residues. From germline, CDR1 is MNHEY and CDR2 SVGEGT. CDR3 amino acids: CASTPSTSGGAQEQFF. The CDR3 DNA follows: TGTGCCAGCACCCCATCGACTAGCGGGGGGGCTCAGGAGCAGTTCTTC.

The chain is built from TRBV7-2 and TRBJ1-5; D is perhaps TRBD1 (6 bases). The CDR3 has 14 amino acids. V gave up 1 base and J gave up 7 bases, with 11 bases separating them. Germline-derived CDR1 and CDR2 are SGHTA and FQGNSA. This CDR3 reads CASSLVAGEQPQHF. The DNA for the CDR3 is TGTGCCAGCAGCTTAGTGGCAGGGGAGCAGCCCCAGCATTTT.

Ten or more counts support this clonotype. This chain uses TRBV5-1 with TRBJ2-4, with a possible D match to TRBD2 (6 bases). The CDR3 consists of 17 residues. Germline V CDR1 and CDR2: SGHRS, YFSETQ. The V end lost 0 bases, the J end lost 0 bases, and 13 bases lay between the germline ends. The CDR3 spells CASSLAGGKIAKNIQYF. In DNA, the CDR3 is TGCGCCAGCAGCTTGGCCGGAGGGAAAATAGCCAAAAACATTCAGTACTTC. Full variable domain (rest looked up from reference TRBV5-1 and TRBJ2-4): KAGVTQTPRYLIKTRGQQVTLSCSPISGHRSVSWYQQTPGQGLQFLFEYFSETQRNKGNFPGRFSGRQFSNSRSEMNVSTLELGDSALYLCASSLAGGKIAKNIQYFGAGTRLSVL.

At least ten counts were recorded for this clonotype. The chain combines TRBV2 with TRBJ1-5; tentative D call: TRBD1 (6 bases). Germline V gene lookup returns CDR1 SNHLY and CDR2 FYNNEI. CDR3 length equals 13 residues. V shed 5 bases and J shed 6 bases, with 11 bases lying between them. CDR3 in amino acids: CASSTGQFQPQHF. For the CDR3, the DNA is TGTGCCAGCAGTACAGGACAGTTTCAGCCCCAGCATTTT.

This clonotype was counted at least ten times. The chain couples TRBV7-3 to TRBJ1-6, with TRBD1 matching over 7 bases. Per germline, CDR1 SGHTA and CDR2 FQGTGA. The CDR3 loop spans 16 amino acids. V lost 1 base to trimming and J lost 3 bases; unmatched junction nucleotides: 3. The CDR3: CASSLRGTDYNSPLHF. The CDR3 bases are TGTGCCAGCAGCTTAAGAGGGACAGACTATAATTCACCCCTCCACTTT.